Each of the 21 T cell receptor beta chains below was sequenced from the same sample in a study of shared clonotypes between healthy human individuals. Sequenced by immunoSEQ multiplex PCR; TCRdb stores in-frame clones only, minus some. The data hold roughly 2.2 million clones, with about 92% observed a single time. The sequencing sample was made of naive CD4+ T cells from PBMCs. Subset here: CD45RA+ positively selected. The source of these receptors is a man aged 18-30 years in good health. Some clones in this sample may be carry-over from other donors' samples.

Worth noting for this clone: Other DNA sequences in this specimen translate into the identical CDR3. The J gene is TRBJ1-4, the V gene TRBV28, with 7 bases matching TRBD1. Losses at the gene ends were 7 bases for V and 3 bases for J; bases not matched to a gene: 5. This CDR3 comprises 14 residues. CDR1 MDHEN and CDR2 SYDVKM come from the germline V gene. CDR3 coding DNA: TGTGCCAGCACGCGCGGGACAGCTAATGAAAAACTGTTTTTT. This gives the protein CASTRGTANEKLFF.

CDR3 residues: CASSSAGTGGVETQYF. Here the CDR3 DNA reads TGCGCCAGCAGCTCAGCCGGGACAGGGGGTGTAGAGACCCAGTACTTC. This chain uses TRBV5-1 with TRBJ2-5; 11 bases fit TRBD1. The germline V gene has CDR1 SGHRS and CDR2 YFSETQ. This CDR3 region has 16 residues. The V and J ends lost 3 bases and 4 bases, in that order; junction bases with no gene match: 8.

The chain carries TRBV5-1 and TRBJ2-7, with 9 bases that match TRBD1. V lost 3 bases to trimming and J lost 3 bases; unmatched junction nucleotides: 10. CDR3 length: 16 residues. Germline V gene lookup returns CDR1 SGHRS and CDR2 YFSETQ. This chain's CDR3 is CASSSNPTGGDYEQYF. The CDR3 nucleotides are TGCGCCAGCAGCTCAAACCCGACAGGGGGGGACTACGAGCAGTACTTC.

This clone was seen a single time. The rearrangement joins TRBV7-3 to TRBJ1-1, with 12 bases lining up with TRBD1. CDR1 and CDR2 from the germline V gene are SGHTA and FQGTGA. V was clipped by 5 bases and J by 6 bases; unmatched bases: 10. This CDR3 comprises 16 residues. CDR3 amino acids: CASSQRGDRGHAEAFF. CDR3 nucleotide sequence: TGTGCCAGCAGCCAAAGAGGGGACAGGGGGCACGCTGAAGCTTTCTTT.

CDR3 sequence: CASSQWNRARRNEQFF. The CDR3 DNA follows: TGCGCCAGCAGCCAGTGGAACCGGGCCCGGCGGAATGAGCAGTTCTTC. V is TRBV4-1 and J is TRBJ2-1; D ambiguous. Germline CDR1 and CDR2: MGHRA and YSYEKL. The ends were cut back, 3 bases at V and 7 bases at J, with 19 bases in the middle. The CDR3 extends over 16 amino acids.

The chain employs TRBV11-2 and TRBJ2-7; D may be TRBD1 or TRBD2 (6 bases each). The CDR3 consists of 17 residues. Trimming shortened V by 5 bases and J by 0 bases, and 20 bases separated the two germline ends. In germline, CDR1 is SGHAT, CDR2 FQNNGV. The CDR3 DNA sequence: TGTGCCAGCAGCCCCGGGGGCCTACAGGGAACCTCCTACGAGCAGTACTTC. Translation gives CASSPGGLQGTSYEQYF.

J is TRBJ2-1 and V is TRBV20-1, with D uncertain. Trimming took 6 bases from V and 8 from J, leaving 11 bases between them. The CDR3 consists of 11 residues. Germline CDR1 DFQATT, CDR2 SNEGSKA (reference sequence). DNA for the CDR3: TGCAGTGCACCCGTAGTCTATGAGCAGTTCTTC. This encodes CSAPVVYEQFF.

The chain carries TRBV29-1 and TRBJ2-5; 7 positions match TRBD2. TRBJ2-7 matches the DNA end more closely, so the J call is doubtful. This CDR3 region has 13 residues. Germline CDR1 SQVTM, CDR2 ANQGSEA. The CDR3 sequence: CSVGIAGYYEQYF. The CDR3 coding sequence is TGCAGCGTTGGGATAGCGGGTTACTACGAGCAGTACTTC.

CDR3 in amino acids: CASSLDGAGGTQFF. The CDR3 DNA follows: TGTGCCAGCAGCTTAGATGGAGCGGGAGGAACTCAGTTCTTC. V gene TRBV7-2 combines with J gene TRBJ2-1, with 9 bases identical to TRBD2. The V gene's germline CDR1 is SGHTA and CDR2 FQGNSA. The trim removed 1 base at V and 13 bases at J, leaving 8 bases unmatched. This CDR3 comprises 14 residues.

The chain links TRBV25-1 to TRBJ2-1; 7 bases map to TRBD2. The CDR3 spans 17 residues. Germline V gene sequence: CDR1 MGHDK, CDR2 SYGVNS. V lost 3 bases and J lost 5; bases outside the gene matches: 13. The CDR3 loop reads CASSEPGRMQTNNEQFF. The DNA of the CDR3 is TGTGCCAGCAGTGAGCCCGGGAGGATGCAAACAAACAATGAGCAGTTCTTC. Variable domain in full (rest from reference TRBV25-1 and TRBJ2-1): EADIYQTPRYLVIGTGKKITLECSQTMGHDKMYWYQQDPGMELHLIHYSYGVNSTEKGDLSSESTVSRIRTEHFPLTLESARPSHTSQYLCASSEPGRMQTNNEQFFGPGTRLTVL.

This sequence joins TRBV30 and TRBJ2-3; 8 bases agree with TRBD2. The trim removed 7 bases at V and 0 bases at J, leaving 9 bases unmatched. This CDR3 is 15 amino acids long. Germline CDR1 reads GTSNPN; CDR2 reads SVGIG (reference sequence). The CDR3 DNA is TGTGCCTCGCCCCCCGCTAGCGGGAGCACAGATACGCAGTATTTT. Its protein is CASPPASGSTDTQYF.

The rearrangement links TRBV30 to TRBJ2-1; D is perhaps TRBD2 (6 bases). Trimming shortened V by 8 bases and J by 3 bases, and 17 bases separated the two germline ends. Germline V gives CDR1 GTSNPN, CDR2 SVGIG (reference sequence). CDR3 length equals 14 residues. The CDR3 loop reads CAHIPGSGYNEQFF. As DNA, the CDR3 is TGTGCCCACATCCCCGGGAGCGGCTACAATGAGCAGTTCTTC.

The rearrangement links TRBV9 to TRBJ2-3; 7 bases are shared with TRBD2. CDR3 size: 16 residues. V trimming: 2 bases; J trimming: 0 bases; junction bases outside the gene matches: 6. Germline CDR1 is SGDLS and CDR2 is YYNGEE. The CDR3 region has the DNA TGTGCCAGCAGCGTCTCTCCTAGCGGTAGCACAGATACGCAGTATTTT. It codes for CASSVSPSGSTDTQYF.

The chain uses TRBV7-9 and TRBJ2-2, with D unresolved. The V end was cut by 0 bases, the J end by 7 bases, with 6 bases between. This CDR3 spans 13 amino acids. The germline V gene has CDR1 SEHNR and CDR2 FQNEAQ (reference sequence). The CDR3, as DNA: TGTGCCAGCAGCTTAGCGTTTATCGGGGAGCTGTTTTTT. The encoded protein is CASSLAFIGELFF.

This clone was seen only once. The V and J genes are TRBV28 and TRBJ1-4; D is possibly TRBD1 (5 bases). V lost 2 bases, J lost 7 bases, and 14 bases lay in between. Germline V lookup: CDR1 MDHEN, CDR2 SYDVKM. The CDR3 extends over 15 amino acids. The CDR3 sequence: CASSLVGQGGEKLFF. DNA of the CDR3: TGTGCCAGCAGTTTAGTCGGCCAGGGTGGTGAAAAACTGTTTTTT.

The rearrangement uses TRBV21-1 and TRBJ1-3; the D segment call TRBD1 is taken from the table without a DNA check. TRBV21-1 is a known pseudogene. This CDR3 is 16 amino acids long. The CDR3 loop reads CASSLTDPLSGNTIYF. The CDR3 DNA sequence: TGTGCCAGCAGCTTGACAGATCCACTCTCTGGAAACACCATATATTTT.

This clone has a single count. The V gene is TRBV29-1, the J gene TRBJ2-1; D gene ambiguous. The V end lost 2 bases, the J end lost 6 bases, and 14 bases lay between the germline ends. This CDR3 region has 14 residues. Germline lookup yields CDR1 SQVTM and CDR2 ANQGSEA. The CDR3, as DNA: TGCAGCGTTGAACTCTTAGCCACCCTCAATGAGCAGTTCTTC. It translates to CSVELLATLNEQFF.

The chain employs TRBV6-1 and TRBJ2-2, with D hard to call. The CDR3 length is 14 residues. Trimming took off 4 bases at V and 4 bases at J, with 10 bases between the two ends. Germline values: CDR1 MNHNS, CDR2 SASEGT. Here the CDR3 reads CASSGGSITGELFF. CDR3 bases: TGTGCCAGCAGTGGGGGTTCCATCACCGGGGAGCTGTTTTTT.

The chain joins TRBV4-3 to TRBJ2-5; TRBD1 might be the D (6 bases). Per germline, CDR1 LGHNA and CDR2 YSLEER. The CDR3 length is 14 residues. The ends were cut back, 1 base at V and 4 bases at J, with 10 bases in the middle. This chain's CDR3 is CASSQGSRGETQYF. The CDR3 nucleotides are TGCGCCAGCAGCCAAGGCTCCAGGGGAGAGACCCAGTACTTC.

J is TRBJ1-5 and V is TRBV6-1; no firm D call. The germline CDR1 and CDR2 sequences are MNHNS and SASEGT. Trimming removed 0 bases from V and 7 bases from J, with 7 bases in between. The length of the CDR3 is 13 residues. This chain's CDR3 is CASSEASLQPQHF. CDR3 sequence (DNA): TGTGCCAGCAGTGAAGCGTCTCTCCAGCCCCAGCATTTT.

The chain combines TRBV28 with TRBJ2-3; D assignment may be TRBD1 or TRBD2 (5 bases each). The V and J ends lost 7 bases and 1 base respectively, with 12 bases between them. The CDR3 runs 14 residues. CDR1 and CDR2 from the germline V gene are MDHEN and SYDVKM. The CDR3, as DNA: TGTGCCAGCAAAGAGGGGTTCGGCACAGATACGCAGTATTTT. Translating it yields CASKEGFGTDTQYF.